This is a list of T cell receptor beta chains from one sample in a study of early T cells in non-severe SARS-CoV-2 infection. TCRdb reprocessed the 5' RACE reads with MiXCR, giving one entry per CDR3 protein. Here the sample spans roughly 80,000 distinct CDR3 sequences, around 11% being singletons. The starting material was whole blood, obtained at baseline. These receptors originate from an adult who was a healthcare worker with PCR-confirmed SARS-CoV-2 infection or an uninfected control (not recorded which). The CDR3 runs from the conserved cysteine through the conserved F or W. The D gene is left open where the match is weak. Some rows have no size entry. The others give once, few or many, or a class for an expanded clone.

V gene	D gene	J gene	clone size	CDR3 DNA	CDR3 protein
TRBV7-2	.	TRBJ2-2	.	TGTGCCAGCAGCTTAGTCCAGGGATTTCCCGGGGAGCTGTTTTTT	CASSLVQGFPGELFF
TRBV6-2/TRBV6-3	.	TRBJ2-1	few	TGTGCCAGCAGATCGACAGACTCCTACAATGAGCAGTTCTTC	CASRSTDSYNEQFF
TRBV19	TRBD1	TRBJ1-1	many	TGTGCCAGTAGTGCGGACAGGGGGCCTAACACTGAAGCTTTCTTT	CASSADRGPNTEAFF
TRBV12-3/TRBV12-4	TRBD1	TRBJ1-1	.	TGTGCCAGCAGTCCTCGGACAGGGGGTTTCACTGAAGCTTTCTTT	CASSPRTGGFTEAFF
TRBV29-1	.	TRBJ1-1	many	TGCAGCGTTGAAGTCGGGACAAACACTGAAGCTTTCTTT	CSVEVGTNTEAFF
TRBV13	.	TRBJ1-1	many	TGTGCCAGCAGCTTAGGCCTGGGGAACACTGAAGCTTTCTTT	CASSLGLGNTEAFF
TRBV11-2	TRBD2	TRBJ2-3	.	TGTGCCAGCAGCTTAGACCAGCGGGAAGCTAGCACAGATACGCAGTATTTT	CASSLDQREASTDTQYF
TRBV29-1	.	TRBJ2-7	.	TGCAGCGTTGTGGGAGACATAACCCCTGAGCAGTACTTC	CSVVGDITPEQYF
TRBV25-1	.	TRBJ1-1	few	TGTGCCAGCAGTGAATGGGGCGAAAACACTGAAGCTTTCTTT	CASSEWGENTEAFF
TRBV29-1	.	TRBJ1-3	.	TGCAGCGTTTCGACTTTCTCTGGAAACACCATATATTTT	CSVSTFSGNTIYF
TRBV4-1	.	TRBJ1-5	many	TGCGCCAGCAGCCATACCCTTGGTAGCAATCAGCCCCAGCATTTT	CASSHTLGSNQPQHF
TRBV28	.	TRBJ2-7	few	TGTGCCAGCAGTTACGGGGACCTCACCTACGAGCAGTACTTC	CASSYGDLTYEQYF
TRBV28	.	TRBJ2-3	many	TGTGCCAGCATTAGCCGGGACCCGGCCAATACGCAGTATTTT	CASISRDPANTQYF
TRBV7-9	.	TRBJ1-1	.	TGTGCCAGCAGCTTTCTGGGGTACAACACTGAAGCTTTCTTT	CASSFLGYNTEAFF
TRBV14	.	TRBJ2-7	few	TGTGCCAGCAGCCTTCCGGGCGGAGGAGCCTACGAGCAGTACTTC	CASSLPGGGAYEQYF
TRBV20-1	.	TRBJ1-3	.	TGCAGTGCTAGACCAGGGGCTGGAAACACCATATATTTT	CSARPGAGNTIYF
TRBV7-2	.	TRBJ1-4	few	TGTGCCAGCACCATAACCGGACAGCACCGCGAAAAACTGTTTTTT	CASTITGQHREKLFF
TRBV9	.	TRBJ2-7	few	TGTGCCAGCAGCGTTGGGACATTGTCGGGGGAGCAGTACTTC	CASSVGTLSGEQYF
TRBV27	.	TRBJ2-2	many	TGTGCCAGCAGTACAAGCGGGCCCACCACCGGGGAGCTGTTTTTT	CASSTSGPTTGELFF
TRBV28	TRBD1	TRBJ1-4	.	TGTGCCAGCGAGGACAGGACCGATGGCTATGAAAAACTGTTTTTT	CASEDRTDGYEKLFF
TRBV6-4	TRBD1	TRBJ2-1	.	TGTGCCAGCAGTGACTCAGGGGGCTTCTACAATGAGCAGTTCTTC	CASSDSGGFYNEQFF
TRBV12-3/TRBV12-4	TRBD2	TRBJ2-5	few	TGTGCCAGCAGTTCGCGGGGGGCCCTCGGGGAGACCCAGTACTTC	CASSSRGALGETQYF
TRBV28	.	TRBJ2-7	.	TGTGCCAGCAGTCCTACCGGGGCCCCCGCCTACGAGCAGTACTTC	CASSPTGAPAYEQYF
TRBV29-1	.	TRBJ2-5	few	TGCAGCGTTGGTGGAGAGTCTGGGGAGACCCAGTACTTC	CSVGGESGETQYF
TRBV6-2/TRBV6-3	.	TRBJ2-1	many	TGTGCCAGCAGTTACTCGCGGGACTCCAATGAGCAGTTCTTC	CASSYSRDSNEQFF
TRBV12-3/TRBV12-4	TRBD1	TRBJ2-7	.	TGTGCCAGCAGTAGAGCGCAGGGGGCGGGGGAGCAGTACTTC	CASSRAQGAGEQYF
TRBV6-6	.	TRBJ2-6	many	TGTGCCAGCACCCTGTCGAGGGGCAGAAGCTCTGGGGCCAACGTCCTGACTTTC	CASTLSRGRSSGANVLTF
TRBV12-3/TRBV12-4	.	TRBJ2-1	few	TGTGCCAGCAGTTACTACGGACTTAACAATGAGCAGTTCTTC	CASSYYGLNNEQFF
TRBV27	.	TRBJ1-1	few	TGTGCCAGCACCGAGATACAAGGGAACACTGAAGCTTTCTTT	CASTEIQGNTEAFF
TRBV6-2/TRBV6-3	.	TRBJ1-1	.	TGTGCCAGCAGTTACGAAACTCTGGGGAGGAACACTGAAGCTTTCTTT	CASSYETLGRNTEAFF
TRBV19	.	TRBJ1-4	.	TGTGCCAGTCGGATCAGGGGCGCAACTAATGAAAAACTGTTTTTT	CASRIRGATNEKLFF
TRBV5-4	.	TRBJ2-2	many	TGTGCCAGCAGAGGGACCGGGGAGCTGTTTTTT	CASRGTGELFF
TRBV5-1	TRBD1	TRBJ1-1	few	TGCGCCAGCAGAACCACGACAGGGCTGAACACTGAAGCTTTCTTT	CASRTTTGLNTEAFF
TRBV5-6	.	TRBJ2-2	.	TGTGCCAGCAGCGATATTCCGGGAACCAACACCGGGGAGCTGTTTTTT	CASSDIPGTNTGELFF
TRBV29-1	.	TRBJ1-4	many	TGCAGCGTTAGGGCAGGGGAAGAAAAACTGTTTTTT	CSVRAGEEKLFF
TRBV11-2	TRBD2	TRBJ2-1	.	TGTGCCAGCAGCTTCAGCGGGGGGCCGTATAATGAGCAGTTCTTC	CASSFSGGPYNEQFF
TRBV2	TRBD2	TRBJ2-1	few	TGTGCCAGCAGTGCCGAGCGGGGGGGATACAATGAGCAGTTCTTC	CASSAERGGYNEQFF
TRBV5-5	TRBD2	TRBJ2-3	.	TGTGCCAGCAGCTCCGGACTAGCCTCTATGACAGATACGCAGTATTTT	CASSSGLASMTDTQYF
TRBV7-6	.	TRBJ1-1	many	TGTGCCAGCAGCTTAGAATTTGGGTCGGGGGCTTTCTTT	CASSLEFGSGAFF
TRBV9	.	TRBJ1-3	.	TGTGCCAGCAGCGTAGATTTGGCCGACAGCTCTGGAAACACCATATATTTT	CASSVDLADSSGNTIYF
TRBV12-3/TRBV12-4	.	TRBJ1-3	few	TGTGCCAGCAGTTTAGCGGCAGGAACGGGAAACACCATATATTTT	CASSLAAGTGNTIYF
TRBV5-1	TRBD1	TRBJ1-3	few	TGCGCCAGCAGTGACAGGGGCGATGGAAACACCATATATTTT	CASSDRGDGNTIYF
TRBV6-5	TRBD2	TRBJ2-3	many	TGTGCCAGCAGCCCTAACAGACTAGCGGGTAGCACAGATACGCAGTATTTT	CASSPNRLAGSTDTQYF
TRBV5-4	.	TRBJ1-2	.	TGTGCCAGCAGCAGCAGGGCTGCGTTGGTCTATGGCTACACCTTC	CASSSRAALVYGYTF
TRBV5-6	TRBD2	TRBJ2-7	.	TGTGCCAGCAGCCTCCCTTGGGGGACTACGAACGAGCAGTACTTC	CASSLPWGTTNEQYF
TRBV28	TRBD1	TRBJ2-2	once	TGTGCCAGCCGAGGGGGCGGTAACACCGGGGAGCTGTTTTTT	CASRGGGNTGELFF
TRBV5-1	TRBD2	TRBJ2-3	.	TGCGCCAGCAGCCTTGGGACTAGTGGAGATACGCAGTATTTT	CASSLGTSGDTQYF
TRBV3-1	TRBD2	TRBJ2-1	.	TGTGCCAGCAGCCCCGGCGCACTAGCGGGGGCCAATGAGCAGTTCTTC	CASSPGALAGANEQFF
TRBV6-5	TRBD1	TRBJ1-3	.	TGTGCCAGCAGTTACTCGACAGGGCAAGGGGGAGGAAACACCATATATTTT	CASSYSTGQGGGNTIYF
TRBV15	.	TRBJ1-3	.	TGTGCCACCAGCAGAGGCGAAGGAGTCTCTGGAAACACCATATATTTT	CATSRGEGVSGNTIYF
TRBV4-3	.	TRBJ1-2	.	TGCGCCAGCAGCCAAGATGGGAGGAGCAGCGGCTACACCTTC	CASSQDGRSSGYTF
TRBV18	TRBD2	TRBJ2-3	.	TGTGCCAGCTCATCCAGAGCGGGGGGGCGCACAGATACGCAGTATTTT	CASSSRAGGRTDTQYF